The clone carrying this T cell receptor beta chain was found many times. The antigen remains unidentified. The CDR3 loop spans 13 amino acids. V was cut by 3 bases and J by 6 bases, with 13 bases left in between. CDR1 is SGDLS, CDR2 YYNGEE, per germline. These data are taken from a study of T cells after yellow fever vaccination. Looking at the study overall: SMART-Seq v4 Ultra Low Input served to prepare low-cell-number fractions.

Findings and caveats of the study: Abundant bulk-derived clonotypes could contaminate FACS-sorted repertoires. Post-booster repertoires contained most primary-vaccination clones again (about 95% CD4, 88% CD8).

TCRdb itself ran the 5' RACE reads through MiXCR, one entry per CDR3 protein. The sample holds 300,000 or so distinct CDR3 sequences, approximately 10% seen once. Source: CD4+ T cells sorted from PBMCs, taken 5 days after the yellow fever booster vaccination. The sequence was collected from a man aged 18 to 29 who received the YFV17D yellow fever vaccine. The rearrangement uses TRBV9 and TRBJ2-7; the D is unclear. The CDR3 coding sequence is TGTGCCAGCAGCGCCCGTTCGTCTGGCGAGCAGTACGTC. As protein: CASSARSSGEQYV.